This TCR beta chain was observed in a study of OX40 agonist ivuxolimab in advanced cancers. Assay used: immunoSEQ multiplex PCR; TCRdb lists only in-frame clones, some missing. The repertoire includes about 72,000 clones, around 89% of them detected once, and around 0.93% sits in the top ten. The CDR3 length is 12 residues. From germline, CDR1 is MNHEY and CDR2 SVGAGI. Trimming took off 2 bases at V and 10 bases at J, with 9 bases between the two ends. On this clone itself: The antigen is unknown.

The study's findings and limits: Among some nonresponders, normalized T-cell clonal expansion was also low.

V is TRBV6-5 and J is TRBJ2-1; D possibly corresponds to TRBD2 (6 bases). The origin of this receptor is an adult with an advanced solid tumor such as melanoma, head and neck, liver or kidney cancer. Sequenced material: CD4+ or CD8+ T cells sorted from blood, taken in a trial of the OX40 agonist ivuxolimab. The CDR3 region is CASSYRAGEQFF. CDR3 sequence (DNA): TGTGCCAGCAGTTACCGGGCGGGGGAGCAGTTCTTC.